This T cell receptor (beta chain) was profiled in a study of siplizumab effects on memory and regulatory T cells. The CDR3 length is 15 residues. Trimming pared 2 bases from V and 6 bases from J, leaving 14 bases between. Germline-derived CDR1 and CDR2 are SGHRS and YFSETQ. Measured with immunoSEQ multiplex PCR; TCRdb has only the in-frame clones, and not every one. The table records about 120,000 clones, 94% of them present only once. Material: non-Treg CD4+ T cells sorted from blood. The chain employs TRBV5-1 and TRBJ2-2; the D is unclear. The sequence derives from a human donor in good health. CDR3 sequence reads: CASSFSGLNPGELFF. The CDR3 bases are TGCGCCAGCAGCTTTTCGGGCCTTAATCCCGGGGAGCTGTTTTTT.